These T cell receptor beta chains were read from a single sample in a study of T cell changes during pregnancy in multiple sclerosis. Profiling relied on immunoSEQ multiplex PCR, and the TCRdb table lists in-frame clones only, not all of them. Counted here are 25,000 to 35,000 clones, nearly 90% occurring once; the ten biggest clones make up about 0.5%. Sample: CD4+ T cells from peripheral blood mononuclear cells, taken in the third trimester of pregnancy. The receptors come from a female donor in good health, enrolled as a control in a pregnancy study. The CDR3 runs from the conserved cysteine through the conserved F or W. Fields, in order: J gene, clone size, D gene, V gene, CDR3 DNA, CDR3 protein. The D gene is left open where the match is weak. Clone size is not always given. Where it is, it says once, few, many or a class for expanded clones.

TRBJ2-2 NA TRBD1 TRBV2 TGTGCCAGCCAGGGGGCTTCGAACACCGGGGAGCTGTTTTTT CASQGASNTGELFF
TRBJ1-2 NA NA TRBV7-9 TGTGCCAGCAGCTTATGGGAGGCGTCGGTCTATGGCTACACCTTC CASSLWEASVYGYTF
TRBJ2-7 NA TRBD2 TRBV6-1 TGTGCCAGCAGTGAAAGCCTAGCGGCCTCCTACGAGCAGTACTTC CASSESLAASYEQYF
TRBJ2-7 NA TRBD2 TRBV19 TGTGCCAGTAGTCCGGGACTAGCGGGGGGTATCCAGCAGTACTTC CASSPGLAGGIQQYF
TRBJ1-6 NA TRBD1 TRBV5-6 TGTGCCAGCAGCTCGGACAGGGCTTCACCCCTCCACTTT CASSSDRASPLHF
TRBJ2-6 NA TRBD2 TRBV5-5 TGTGCCAGCAGCTGGGGGGGAGCCCCCGCCGCTTCAGGGGCCAACGTCCTGACTTTC CASSWGGAPAASGANVLTF
TRBJ1-5 NA NA TRBV6-5 TGTGCCAGCAGTTCTGATGACAGCCCGAATCAGCCCCAGCATTTT CASSSDDSPNQPQHF
TRBJ2-1 NA TRBD2 TRBV11-1 TGTGCCAGCAGCTTCACCGGGACTATCTCCTACAATGAGCAGTTCTTC CASSFTGTISYNEQFF
TRBJ1-5 NA NA TRBV19 TGTGCCAGTAGTGGGACACCTAATCAGCCCCAGCATTTT CASSGTPNQPQHF
TRBJ1-1 NA NA TRBV18 TGTGCCAGCTCACCACAGGGGCCGACTGAAGCTTTCTTT CASSPQGPTEAFF
TRBJ2-1 once NA TRBV6-1 TGTGCCAGCAGCCGCGCTTACAATGAGCAGTTCTTC CASSRAYNEQFF
TRBJ2-3 once NA TRBV6-1 TGTGCCAGCACTAAGCAGTATTGGAGTCCAGATACGCAGTATTTT CASTKQYWSPDTQYF
TRBJ2-7 NA TRBD2 TRBV7-9 TGTGCCAGCAGCTTAGTACTAGCGGGAGGTACCTACGAGCAGTACTTC CASSLVLAGGTYEQYF
TRBJ1-1 NA NA TRBV7-9 TGTGCCAGCAGCTCCCCCCCAGGAAATAAGAACACTGAAGCTTTCTTT CASSSPPGNKNTEAFF
TRBJ1-3 NA NA TRBV9 TGTGCCAGCAGCGGATCAGGGTACTCTGGAAACACCATATATTTT CASSGSGYSGNTIYF
TRBJ2-2 NA TRBD2 TRBV19 TGTGCCAGTACCCCAGGGACTAGCGGGGCCACCGGGGAGCTGTTTTTT CASTPGTSGATGELFF
TRBJ1-1 NA TRBD1 TRBV11-3 TGTGCCAGCAGCCGGACAGGGACTGAAGCTTTCTTT CASSRTGTEAFF
TRBJ1-1 few TRBD1 TRBV30 TGTGCCTGGAGTGTAGGGACAGGGGACACTGAAGCTTTCTTT CAWSVGTGDTEAFF
TRBJ1-6 NA TRBD1 TRBV7-8 TGTGCCAGCAGCCCAGGACAGGGTAATTCACCCCTCCACTTT CASSPGQGNSPLHF
TRBJ2-7 NA NA TRBV5-6 TGTGCCAGCAGCTTGGTCCCAATTTACGAGCAGTACTTC CASSLVPIYEQYF
TRBJ1-1 NA TRBD1 TRBV6-4 TGTGCCAGCAGTGACTCGACAGGGAGCGGCACTGAAGCTTTCTTT CASSDSTGSGTEAFF
TRBJ2-7 NA TRBD1 TRBV5-8 TGTGCCAGCAGCCTGGGACCGGGACAGGACTACGAGCAGTACTTC CASSLGPGQDYEQYF
TRBJ1-4 NA NA TRBV6-5 TGTGCCAGCAGGAGAACTGCAACTAATGAAAAACTGTTTTTT CASRRTATNEKLFF
TRBJ2-5 NA NA TRBV5-1 TGCGCCAGCAGCTTGCGGCTAGCCCAGCCGAGAGAGACCCAGTACTTC CASSLRLAQPRETQYF
TRBJ2-5 NA TRBD2 TRBV7-9 TGTGCCAGCAGCCAAAATGCGGGGGTCGAGACCCAGTACTTC CASSQNAGVETQYF
TRBJ2-2 NA TRBD2 TRBV15 TGTGCCACCGTGTTAGCGGGGAGTCCGAACACCGGGGAGCTGTTTTTT CATVLAGSPNTGELFF
TRBJ2-2 NA TRBD2 TRBV9 TGTGCCAGCAGCGCGGGGGGGCCAGGTAACACCGGGGAGCTGTTTTTT CASSAGGPGNTGELFF
TRBJ1-1 NA TRBD1 TRBV6-1 TGTGCCAGCAGTGAGCTGACAGGGGGCGTCGGCACTGAAGCTTTCTTT CASSELTGGVGTEAFF
TRBJ2-5 NA NA TRBV14 TGTGCCAGTGGGCAGAACCAAGAGACCCAGTACTTC CASGQNQETQYF
TRBJ1-1 few TRBD1 TRBV2 TGTGCCAGCATTAGGGACAGAGAGAACACTGAAGCTTTCTTT CASIRDRENTEAFF
TRBJ2-3 NA TRBD2 TRBV7-9 TGTGCCAGCAGCAATTTCCCGGGACTAGCAACTCCCGCGCCAACGCAGTATTTT CASSNFPGLATPAPTQYF
TRBJ2-6 NA NA TRBV6-5 TGTGCCAGCAGGCCGGGGAGCTCTGGGGCCAACGTCCTGACTTTC CASRPGSSGANVLTF
TRBJ1-1 NA NA TRBV7-2 TGTGCCAGCAGCTTAGCGGGACAAGCGAACACTGAAGCTTTCTTT CASSLAGQANTEAFF
TRBJ1-2 NA NA TRBV29-1 TGCAGCGTTACGGTATGGTCAAGCTACACCTTC CSVTVWSSYTF
TRBJ2-3 once TRBD1 TRBV5-1 TGCGCCAGCAGCTTGGCTACGGGACAGGGGGCGGCAGATACGCAGTATTTT CASSLATGQGAADTQYF
TRBJ2-7 NA TRBD2 TRBV10-3 TGTGCCATCAGCACTAGCGGGGGACCCTACGAGCAGTACTTC CAISTSGGPYEQYF
TRBJ1-4 NA TRBD1 TRBV12-5 TGTGCTAGTGGTTTGGTGACAGGGGGCACTGAAAAACTGTTTTTT CASGLVTGGTEKLFF
TRBJ2-7 once TRBD1 TRBV19 TGTGCCAGTAGTATTGGAAGGACAGGGGGCGCGGTCCCCTACGAGCAGTACTTC CASSIGRTGGAVPYEQYF
TRBJ2-5 NA NA TRBV7-2 TGTGCCAGCAGCTTCGGATACGGGGAGACCCAGTACTTC CASSFGYGETQYF
TRBJ2-2 once NA TRBV19 TGTGCCACCCGAACGAGGATTAACACCGGGGAGCTGTTTTTT CATRTRINTGELFF